Shown below are 17 T cell receptor beta chains from a single sample sequenced in a study of cytomegalovirus exposure and HLA in healthy donors. 60 Vbeta and 13 Jbeta primers were used in PCR. The repertoire was sequenced with immunoSEQ multiplex PCR; TCRdb's copy has only in-frame clones and lacks some. Here the sample spans 210,000 or so clones, more than 70% being singletons. The sample consisted of PBMCs. The receptors were sampled from a boy younger than 18 in good health and CMV-seronegative.

This chain uses TRBV25-1 with TRBJ2-5; 9 nucleotides line up with TRBD2. From germline, CDR1 is MGHDK and CDR2 SYGVNS. After removal of 5 bases from V and 1 base from J, the junction contained 5 bases not matched to a gene. The CDR3 extends over 15 amino acids. Here the CDR3 DNA reads TGTGCCAGCAGTCGGGCTAGCGGGGCCCAAGAGACCCAGTACTTC. It encodes CASSRASGAQETQYF.

The chain combines TRBV6-5 with TRBJ2-3, with 10 positions matching TRBD1. Trimming took 6 bases from V and 2 from J; bases not matched to a gene: 5. The CDR3 runs to 15 residues. Per the germline V gene, CDR1 is MNHEY and CDR2 is SVGAGI. The CDR3 region has the DNA TGTGCCAGCAGGCGGGACAGGGGCCCCACAGATACGCAGTATTTT. Encoded protein: CASRRDRGPTDTQYF.

V is TRBV4-1 and J is TRBJ1-2; 8 positions agree with TRBD1. The germline CDR1 and CDR2 sequences are MGHRA and YSYEKL. The CDR3 spans 16 residues. After removal of 3 bases from V and 2 bases from J, the junction contained 8 bases not matched to a gene. As DNA, the CDR3 is TGCGCCAGCAGCCATCCAGGACAGGGTCGGAACTATGGCTACACCTTC. Amino acid sequence: CASSHPGQGRNYGYTF.

As DNA, the CDR3 is TGTGCCAGCAGCCAGGACAGGCCCCCTCTGAACACTGAAGCTTTCTTT. Protein: CASSQDRPPLNTEAFF. The chain carries TRBV7-9 and TRBJ1-1, with 7 bases fitting TRBD1. V shed 5 bases and J 0 bases; nucleotides not matched to a gene: 9. The V gene's germline CDR1 is SEHNR and CDR2 FQNEAQ (reference sequence). The CDR3 is 16 residues long.

Only a few counts were recorded for this clone. The V and J genes are TRBV7-9 and TRBJ2-2; the D gene is possibly TRBD1 (6 bases). The CDR3 totals 14 residues. The germline V gene has CDR1 SEHNR and CDR2 FQNEAQ (reference sequence). With 2 bases removed from V and 3 bases from J, the gap between germline ends came to 7 bases. The CDR3 bases are TGTGCCAGCAGCTTAAACAGGGACACCGGGGAGCTGTTTTTT. It translates to CASSLNRDTGELFF. The entire variable domain, with the rest obtained from reference TRBV7-9 and TRBJ2-2, is as follows: DTGVSQNPRHKITKRGQNVTFRCDPISEHNRLYWYRQTLGQGPEFLTYFQNEAQLEKSRLLSDRFSAERPKGSFSTLEIQRTEQGDSAMYLCASSLNRDTGELFFGEGSRLTVL.

For the CDR3, the DNA is TGTGCCAGCAGTGATACGCCTCTAAGACTCGGGAACACTGAAGCTTTCTTT. This sequence encodes CASSDTPLRLGNTEAFF. The genes are TRBV6-1 and TRBJ1-1, with D unresolved. The V and J ends lost 3 bases and 1 base respectively, with 18 bases between them. Per the germline V gene, CDR1 is MNHNS and CDR2 is SASEGT. The CDR3 length is 17 residues.

This chain links TRBV29-1 with TRBJ2-1; possibly TRBD1 for D (7 bases). Trimming cost V 7 bases and J 0 bases, with 19 bases left between them. Germline lookup yields CDR1 SQVTM and CDR2 ANQGSEA. The CDR3 has 16 residues. The CDR3 DNA follows: TGCAGCGCTATGGAGGGGGCTCCGAGCTCCTACAATGAGCAGTTCTTC. Translation gives CSAMEGAPSSYNEQFF.

This clone was counted a single time. The gene calls are TRBV6-1 and TRBJ2-7; TRBD1 aligns across 9 bases. The CDR3 totals 16 residues. With 3 bases clipped from V and 5 bases from J, the junction kept 11 bases outside the gene matches. CDR1 and CDR2 (germline): MNHNS, SASEGT. The CDR3 sequence: CASSEAPGQGRDEQYF. The CDR3 nucleotides read TGTGCCAGCAGTGAGGCGCCGGGACAGGGTCGGGACGAGCAGTACTTC.

The V and J genes are TRBV6-5 and TRBJ1-2; 7 bases line up with TRBD1. Germline V lookup: CDR1 MNHEY, CDR2 SVGAGI. J lost 5 bases, V lost 7 bases, and 4 bases had no gene match. The CDR3 totals 12 residues. The CDR3 DNA sequence: TGTGCCAGCACCGACAGGGTTTATGGCTACACCTTC. Its protein is CASTDRVYGYTF.

V usage is TRBV5-1 and J usage is TRBJ2-3, with a tentative D call TRBD1 (7 bases). This CDR3 contains 14 residues. V lost 6 bases to trimming and J lost 4 bases, with 15 bases between them. Germline CDR1 reads SGHRS; CDR2 reads YFSETQ. The CDR3 DNA reads TGCGCCAGCACCCTCCAGGGGGGTTCAGATACGCAGTATTTT. As protein: CASTLQGGSDTQYF.

This clone has just one count. V usage is TRBV15 and J usage is TRBJ2-7; no definite D call. The germline V and J ends were trimmed by 2 bases and 1 base, with 6 bases remaining between them. The CDR3 spans 13 residues. Germline-derived CDR1 and CDR2 are LNHNV and YYDKDF (reference sequence). CDR3 residues: CATSRTVSYEQYF. As DNA, the CDR3 is TGTGCCACCAGCAGAACGGTTTCCTACGAGCAGTACTTC.

The V call is TRBV10-2, the J call TRBJ1-5, with D possibly TRBD1 on 5 matching bases. This CDR3 has 14 residues. Germline CDR1 is WSHSY and CDR2 is SAAADI. Trimming took 5 bases from V and 5 from J, leaving 13 bases between them. In DNA, the CDR3 is TGCGCCAGCAGTAGGGCAGGGATGGATCAGCCCCAGCATTTT. Encoded protein: CASSRAGMDQPQHF.

This sequence joins TRBV19 and TRBJ2-1, with 8 bases lining up with TRBD1. Looked up from germline, CDR1 is LNHDA and CDR2 is SQIVND (reference sequence). The CDR3 is 16 residues long. Trimming at V came to 5 bases and at J to 5 bases, leaving 11 bases not matched to a gene. CDR3 nucleotide sequence: TGTGCCAGTAGTCCTAGGACAGGGATACGTAACAATGAGCAGTTCTTC. It translates to CASSPRTGIRNNEQFF.

The CDR3 sequence: CAWSVRLAGASSNEQFF. As DNA, the CDR3 is TGTGCCTGGAGTGTACGGCTAGCGGGAGCCTCGTCGAATGAGCAGTTCTTC. The chain has TRBV30 and TRBJ2-1, with 10 bases lining up with TRBD2. The germline CDR1 and CDR2 sequences are GTSNPN and SVGIG (reference sequence). J gave up 7 bases and V 0 bases, and 12 bases lay outside the gene matches. The CDR3 sequence is 17 residues long. Based on the CDR3 plus reference TRBV30 and TRBJ2-1, the full variable domain is SQTIHQWPATLVQPVGSPLSLECTVEGTSNPNLYWYRQAAGRGLQLLFYSVGIGQISSEVPQNLSASRPQDRQFILSSKKLLLSDSGFYLCAWSVRLAGASSNEQFFGPGTRLTVL.

This chain uses TRBV30 with TRBJ2-1; 7 nucleotides align to TRBD1. The CDR3 sequence is 16 residues long. After removal of 2 bases from V and 3 bases from J, the junction contained 10 bases not matched to a gene. From germline, CDR1 is GTSNPN and CDR2 SVGIG (reference sequence). CDR3 in amino acids: CAWSRALGQLYNEQFF. The CDR3 bases are TGTGCCTGGAGTCGGGCTTTGGGACAGCTCTACAATGAGCAGTTCTTC.

The genes are TRBV10-3 and TRBJ2-3, with no clear D. V was clipped by 10 bases and J by 2 bases, with 25 bases between them. The CDR3 runs 17 residues. Germline V gene lookup returns CDR1 ENHRY and CDR2 SYGVKD. CDR3 loop: CATRPGGGHKSTDTQYF. CDR3 nucleotide sequence: TGTGCCACGCGCCCGGGTGGCGGCCATAAGTCCACAGATACGCAGTATTTT.

The chain joins TRBV6-5 to TRBJ2-7, with D maybe TRBD2 (6 bases). CDR1 MNHEY and CDR2 SVGAGI come from the germline V gene. V was clipped by 6 bases and J by 2 bases, with 17 bases between them. The CDR3 runs to 15 residues. DNA of the CDR3: TGTGCCAGCAGAAGCGACGGGGGACTTCCCTACGAGCAGTACTTC. Translation: CASRSDGGLPYEQYF.